Each of the 16 T cell receptor beta chains below was sequenced from the same sample in a study of shared T cell receptors in the human thymus (dated by TCRdb to the early 2020s). The protocol used for the library was the immunoSEQ multiplex PCR assay. Here the immuneACCESS table is served through TCRdb, limited to in-frame sequences with V and J called. Missing clones are a known gap in these copies; in checked studies unresolved V genes cover under half, and the rest lacks a known reason. The sample table lists 650,000 to 950,000 clones, 80% to 90% of them with a count of one. The ten largest clones take up over 0.008% of the sample. The sample was also linked to a second study, of human thymus T cells.

Sequencing used thymocytes. The receptors stem from a girl under two years old with a congenital heart defect. Donor details come from another sample of the same person, matched by shared clones.

This clone was detected a few times. The chain carries TRBV4-3 and TRBJ1-6; D perhaps matches TRBD1 (5 bases). CDR3 size: 15 residues. CDR1 and CDR2 (germline): LGHNA, YSLEER. Between the trimmed V and J ends, which lost 1 base and 8 bases, there was a span of 12 bases. The CDR3 region has the DNA TGCGCCAGCAGCCAAGTACGACAGCCCGATTCACCCCTCCACTTT. As protein: CASSQVRQPDSPLHF.

The rearrangement links TRBV13 to TRBJ1-2; D may be TRBD1 (6 bases). The V end lost 2 bases, the J end lost 3 bases, and 19 bases lay between the germline ends. The germline V gene encodes CDR1 PRHDT and CDR2 FYEKMQ (reference sequence). CDR3 length equals 17 residues. This chain's CDR3 is CASSLSRGMRTYYGYTF. CDR3 DNA sequence: TGTGCCAGCAGCTTATCCAGGGGTATGAGGACTTACTATGGCTACACCTTC. The variable domain in full, completed from reference TRBV13 and TRBJ1-2, reads AAGVIQSPRHLIKEKRETATLKCYPIPRHDTVYWYQQGPGQDPQFLISFYEKMQSDKGSIPDRFSAQQFSDYHSELNMSSLELGDSALYFCASSLSRGMRTYYGYTFGSGTRLTVV.

The chain employs TRBV5-4 and TRBJ2-7; D is possibly TRBD1 (6 bases). The V end was cut by 2 bases, the J end by 2 bases, with 14 bases between. The CDR3 contains 15 residues. CDR1 and CDR2 (germline): SGHNT, YYREEE (reference sequence). The CDR3 DNA reads as TGTGCCAGCAGCTTCTCCGGGACAAGACCCTACGAGCAGTACTTC. Residues: CASSFSGTRPYEQYF.

The chain recombines TRBV25-1 with TRBJ1-6, with D unresolved. CDR1 and CDR2 from the germline V gene are MGHDK and SYGVNS. CDR3 size: 16 residues. Trimming cost V 6 bases and J 5 bases, with 17 bases left between them. The CDR3 region has the DNA TGTGCCAGCAGGAAGACACTTTTGGTGGATAATTCACCCCTCCACTTT. Translation: CASRKTLLVDNSPLHF. Drawing the rest from reference TRBV25-1 and TRBJ1-6, the complete variable domain is EADIYQTPRYLVIGTGKKITLECSQTMGHDKMYWYQQDPGMELHLIHYSYGVNSTEKGDLSSESTVSRIRTEHFPLTLESARPSHTSQYLCASRKTLLVDNSPLHFGNGTRLTVT.

The chain has TRBV19 and TRBJ1-1; 10 bases are shared with TRBD1. Germline CDR1 and CDR2: LNHDA and SQIVND (reference sequence). The junction had 20 bases not matched to a gene; V was cut back by 7 bases and J by 3 bases. The CDR3 length is 19 residues. The CDR3 here is CASIKKRGQGVPGDTEAFF. For the CDR3, the DNA is TGTGCCAGTATCAAAAAGCGTGGACAGGGGGTTCCGGGGGACACTGAAGCTTTCTTT. The full variable domain, with the rest looked up from reference TRBV19 and TRBJ1-1, is DGGITQSPKYLFRKEGQNVTLSCEQNLNHDAMYWYRQDPGQGLRLIYYSQIVNDFQKGDIAEGYSVSREKKESFPLTVTSAQKNPTAFYLCASIKKRGQGVPGDTEAFFGQGTRLTVV.

CDR3 sequence: CASSLGGPSNTEAFF. For the CDR3, the DNA is TGTGCCAGCAGCTTGGGGGGACCTTCGAACACTGAAGCTTTCTTT. The V call is TRBV7-9, the J call TRBJ1-1; possibly TRBD1 for D (5 bases). The CDR3 is 15 amino acids. Trimming removed 3 bases from V and 1 base from J, with 12 bases in between. Germline CDR1 is SEHNR and CDR2 is FQNEAQ (reference sequence).

The J gene is TRBJ1-2, the V gene TRBV21-1. TRBV21-1 is a pseudogene locus. CDR3 length: 12 residues. CDR3 amino acids: CASSPRGGGYTF. CDR3 sequence (DNA): TGTGCCAGCAGCCCACGGGGAGGTGGCTACACCTTC.

The chain has TRBV19 and TRBJ2-1, with D possibly matching TRBD1 (5 bases). The CDR3 has 16 amino acids. The V gene lost 4 bases and the J gene lost 1 base, with 14 bases spanning the gap. Germline V gene data show CDR1 as LNHDA and CDR2 as SQIVND (reference sequence). CDR3 loop: CASSTGRNPSYNEQFF. DNA for the CDR3: TGTGCCAGTAGTACAGGGCGGAACCCGTCCTACAATGAGCAGTTCTTC.

The chain combines TRBV9 with TRBJ2-1; D call uncertain. Germline V gene lookup returns CDR1 SGDLS and CDR2 YYNGEE. CDR3 length equals 16 residues. V gave up 3 bases and J gave up 0 bases, with 13 bases separating them. CDR3 sequence reads: CASSGLDTNSYNEQFF. CDR3 DNA sequence: TGTGCCAGCAGCGGCCTCGATACAAACTCCTACAATGAGCAGTTCTTC.

V gene TRBV11-1 combines with J gene TRBJ1-2; TRBD1 matches 9 bases. The V segment lost 4 bases and the J segment 7 bases; nucleotides outside the gene matches: 16. Germline assignment: CDR1 SGHAT and CDR2 FQDESV (reference sequence). The CDR3 is 17 amino acids. DNA of the CDR3: TGTGCCAGCAGCTCAACACAGGGGGCGAACAATACTGGTGGCTACACCTTC. It encodes CASSSTQGANNTGGYTF.

CDR3 sequence reads: CASSERLVHTGELFF. The CDR3 nucleotides read TGTGCCAGCAGTGAAAGACTAGTCCACACCGGGGAGCTGTTTTTT. The chain recombines TRBV6-1 with TRBJ2-2, with D perhaps TRBD2 (6 bases). CDR1 and CDR2 from the germline V gene are MNHNS and SASEGT. The CDR3 spans 15 residues. Trimming removed 2 bases from V and 3 bases from J, with 10 bases in between.

This clone was detected only a few times. CDR3 sequence (DNA): TGTGCCAGCAGCTCTCCGGCGGGGCAACGCACAGATACGCAGTATTTT. It is translated as CASSSPAGQRTDTQYF. V usage is TRBV5-4 and J usage is TRBJ2-3; maybe TRBD2 (6 bases). In germline, CDR1 is SGHNT, CDR2 YYREEE (reference sequence). This CDR3 contains 16 residues. Trimming cost V 3 bases and J 1 base, with 15 bases left between them.

The chain uses TRBV7-2 and TRBJ1-1; 7 bases match TRBD1. Trimming cost V 6 bases and J 4 bases; bases outside gene matches: 5. The CDR3 extends over 13 amino acids. CDR1 and CDR2 from the germline V gene are SGHTA and FQGNSA. The CDR3, as DNA: TGTGCCAGCAGGAGGGGGCGTTTCACTGAAGCTTTCTTT. As protein: CASRRGRFTEAFF.

Turning to this clone: One junction end does not reproduce the germline sequence, and a read error may be involved. This chain links TRBV28 with TRBJ2-7, with D possibly TRBD1 on 8 matching bases. Germline V CDR1 and CDR2: MDHEN, SYDVKM. The CDR3 spans 15 residues. The CDR3 reads CASSFYGRGQVPGGF. CDR3 DNA sequence: TGTGCCAGCAGTTTTTATGGGCGGGGACAGGTCCCGGGAGGCTTC. Looking up the rest from reference TRBV28 and TRBJ2-7 gives the full variable domain: DVKVTQSSRYLVKRTGEKVFLECVQDMDHENMFWYRQDPGLGLRLIYFSYDVKMKEKGDIPEGYSVSREKKERFSLILESASTNQTSMYLCASSFYGRGQVPGGFGPGTRLTVT.

DNA for the CDR3: TGCGCCAGCAGCCCACCCATGAGGGGGCGAACGATGAACACTGAAGCTTTCTTT. Its protein is CASSPPMRGRTMNTEAFF. V usage is TRBV4-1 and J usage is TRBJ1-1; TRBD1 matches 7 bases. There are 18 residues in the CDR3. From germline, CDR1 is MGHRA and CDR2 YSYEKL. The V segment lost 4 bases and the J segment 0 bases; nucleotides outside the gene matches: 14.

The chain recombines TRBV6-5 with TRBJ1-2; 7 nucleotides line up with TRBD1. J lost 3 bases, V lost 4 bases, and 11 bases had no gene match. The germline CDR1 and CDR2 sequences are MNHEY and SVGAGI. The CDR3 contains 16 residues. The CDR3, as DNA: TGTGCCAGCAGTTTCGCCGGGACAGCGAGACACTATGGCTACACCTTC. It encodes CASSFAGTARHYGYTF.